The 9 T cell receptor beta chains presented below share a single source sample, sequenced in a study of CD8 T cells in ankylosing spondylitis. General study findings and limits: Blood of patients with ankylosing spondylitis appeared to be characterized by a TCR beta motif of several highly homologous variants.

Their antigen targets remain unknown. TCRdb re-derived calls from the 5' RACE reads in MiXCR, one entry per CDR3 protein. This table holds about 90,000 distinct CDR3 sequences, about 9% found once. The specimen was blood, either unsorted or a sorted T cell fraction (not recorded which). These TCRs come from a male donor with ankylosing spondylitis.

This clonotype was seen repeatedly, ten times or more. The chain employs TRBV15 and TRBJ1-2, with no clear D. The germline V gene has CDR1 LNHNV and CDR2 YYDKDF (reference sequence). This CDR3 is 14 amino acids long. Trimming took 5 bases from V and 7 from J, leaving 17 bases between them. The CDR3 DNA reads TGTGCCACCAGCCCAGCTGATGAGGGTCGTGGCTACACCTTC. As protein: CATSPADEGRGYTF.

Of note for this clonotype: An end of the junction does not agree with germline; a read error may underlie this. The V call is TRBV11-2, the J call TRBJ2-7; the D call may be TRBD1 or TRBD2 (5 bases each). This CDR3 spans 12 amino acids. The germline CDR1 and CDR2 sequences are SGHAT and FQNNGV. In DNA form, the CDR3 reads TGTGCCAGCTCGCCCGACGGGACCCCCCTGGTATTC. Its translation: CASSPDGTPLVF.

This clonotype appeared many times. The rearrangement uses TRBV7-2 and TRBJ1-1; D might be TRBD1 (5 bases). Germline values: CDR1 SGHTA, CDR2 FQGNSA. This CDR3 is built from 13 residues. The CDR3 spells CAVVGETDTEAFF. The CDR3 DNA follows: TGTGCTGTCGTAGGGGAGACAGACACTGAAGCTTTCTTT.

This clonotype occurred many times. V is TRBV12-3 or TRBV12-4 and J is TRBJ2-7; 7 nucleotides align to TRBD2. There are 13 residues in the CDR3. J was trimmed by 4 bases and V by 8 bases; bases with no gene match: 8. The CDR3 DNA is TGTGCCAGCGCGCCTAGCGGTGGGTACGAGCAGTACGTC. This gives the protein CASAPSGGYEQYV.

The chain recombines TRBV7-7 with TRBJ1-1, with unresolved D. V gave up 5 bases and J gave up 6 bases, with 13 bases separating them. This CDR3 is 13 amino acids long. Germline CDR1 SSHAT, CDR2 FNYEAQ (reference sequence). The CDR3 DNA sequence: TGTGCCAGCAGCCCGGGATGGGGTGCTGAAGCTTTCTTT. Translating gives CASSPGWGAEAFF.

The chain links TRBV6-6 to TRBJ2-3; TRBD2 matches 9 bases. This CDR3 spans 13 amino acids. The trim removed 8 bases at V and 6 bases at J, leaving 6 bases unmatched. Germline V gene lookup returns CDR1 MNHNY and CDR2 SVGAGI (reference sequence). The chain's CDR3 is CASGRGRGDTQYF. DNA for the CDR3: TGTGCCAGCGGACGCGGGAGGGGGGATACGCAGTATTTT.

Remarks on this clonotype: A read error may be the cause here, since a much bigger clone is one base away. CDR3 bases: TGTGCCTGCAGAATCAAACGGACAGGGGATTATAGCAATCAGCCCCAGCATTTT. This gives the protein CACRIKRTGDYSNQPQHF. The rearrangement joins TRBV12-3 or TRBV12-4 to TRBJ1-5; 9 bases are a match to TRBD1. This CDR3 is built from 18 residues.

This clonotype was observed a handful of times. The CDR3 reads CSARDLVSYEQYF. The CDR3 DNA sequence: TGCAGTGCTAGAGATCTGGTCTCCTACGAGCAGTACTTC. The chain has TRBV20-1 and TRBJ2-7, with D uncertain. In germline, CDR1 is DFQATT, CDR2 SNEGSKA (reference sequence). The V gene lost 0 bases and the J gene lost 0 bases, with 6 bases spanning the gap. This CDR3 has 13 residues.

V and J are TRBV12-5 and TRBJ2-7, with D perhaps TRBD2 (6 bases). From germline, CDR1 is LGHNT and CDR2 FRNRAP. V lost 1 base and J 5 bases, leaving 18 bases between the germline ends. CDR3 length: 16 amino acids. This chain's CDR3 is CASGLGTGTLPNEQYV. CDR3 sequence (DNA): TGTGCTAGTGGTTTGGGCACCGGGACTCTACCTAACGAGCAGTACGTC.